The rows below give T cell receptor beta chains drawn from one sample of a study of tumour-infiltrating T cells in Burkitt lymphoma. Sequencing used immunoSEQ multiplex PCR; TCRdb keeps in-frame clones, though not all of them. In the table there are approximately 3,000 clones, 13% of which are singletons. The sample comprised tumor tissue. These receptors were taken from a human donor with Burkitt lymphoma. Each CDR3 is given without its conserved first and last residue. The order of the fields is D gene, J gene, V gene, CDR3 length, CDR3 protein. The D gene is left open where the match is weak.

d_gene: TRBD2; j_gene: TRBJ2-1; v_gene: TRBV5-1; len: 15; CDR3aa: ASSPGLAGGPQNEQF
d_gene: TRBD2; j_gene: TRBJ2-3; v_gene: TRBV6-1; len: 13; CDR3aa: ASSEAGLALDTQY
d_gene: TRBD2; j_gene: TRBJ2-7; v_gene: TRBV6-1; len: 10; CDR3aa: ASAGGLWEQY
d_gene: NA; j_gene: TRBJ1-1; v_gene: TRBV10-3; len: 10; CDR3aa: AIRGVNTEAF
d_gene: TRBD1; j_gene: TRBJ2-7; v_gene: TRBV18; len: 14; CDR3aa: ASSPLDRAGSYEQY
d_gene: NA; j_gene: TRBJ1-3; v_gene: TRBV7-3; len: 14; CDR3aa: ASSLSPAGSGNTIY
d_gene: NA; j_gene: TRBJ1-5; v_gene: TRBV7-9; len: 11; CDR3aa: ASSFPGDQPQH
d_gene: NA; j_gene: TRBJ1-4; v_gene: TRBV7-3; len: 15; CDR3aa: ASTLNGWWGEGEKLF
d_gene: TRBD1; j_gene: TRBJ1-2; v_gene: TRBV6-6; len: 13; CDR3aa: ASSVGQGALGSYT
d_gene: NA; j_gene: TRBJ1-4; v_gene: TRBV4-1; len: 13; CDR3aa: ASSLRPSTNEKLF
d_gene: NA; j_gene: TRBJ2-3; v_gene: TRBV5-5; len: 11; CDR3aa: ASSRQELDTQY
d_gene: NA; j_gene: TRBJ2-1; v_gene: TRBV19; len: 12; CDR3aa: ASSMPGAWNEQF
d_gene: NA; j_gene: TRBJ1-5; v_gene: TRBV19; len: 11; CDR3aa: ASSIPQGQPQH
d_gene: NA; j_gene: TRBJ1-1; v_gene: TRBV5-5; len: 11; CDR3aa: ASSFYTNTEAF
d_gene: NA; j_gene: TRBJ1-1; v_gene: TRBV19; len: 10; CDR3aa: ASKGWGTEAF
d_gene: TRBD2; j_gene: TRBJ2-1; v_gene: TRBV29-1; len: 13; CDR3aa: SVEELAGGGNEQF